The 16 T cell receptor beta chains below all came from one sample that was sequenced in a study of T cell responses to AZD1222 COVID-19 vaccine. TCRdb keeps only in-frame clones here, not all; method: immunoSEQ multiplex PCR. The sample lists over 90,000 clones; roughly 88% were seen once. Here the sequenced sample was peripheral blood, taken 28 days after the second AZD1222 dose. All receptors derive from an adult who received the AZD1222 COVID-19 vaccine.

DNA of the CDR3: TGTGCCAGCAGCTTGGGGGGACTAGCGGGAGAAGAGCAGTACTTC. Its protein is CASSLGGLAGEEQYF. The rearrangement links TRBV5-4 to TRBJ2-7; 14 positions agree with TRBD2. The junction had 3 bases not matched to a gene; V was cut back by 0 bases and J by 7 bases. Germline V gene lookup returns CDR1 SGHNT and CDR2 YYREEE (reference sequence). This CDR3 region has 15 residues.

The count of this clone is one. The rearrangement links TRBV7-3 to TRBJ2-7; D possibly matches TRBD1 or TRBD2 (5 bases each). Germline V lookup: CDR1 SGHTA, CDR2 FQGTGA. CDR3 length equals 14 residues. V lost 4 bases and J lost 3, with 13 bases in between. The CDR3 sequence is CASSSSGPSYEQYF. CDR3 nucleotides: TGTGCCAGCAGCTCCTCGGGACCGAGCTACGAGCAGTACTTC.

This chain uses TRBV7-3 with TRBJ1-1; 7 nucleotides align to TRBD1. The CDR3 covers 13 residues. The germline V gene encodes CDR1 SGHTA and CDR2 FQGTGA. V lost 5 bases and J lost 7; bases outside the gene matches: 7. The chain's CDR3 is CASSAQGSVEAFF. The CDR3 region has the DNA TGTGCCAGCAGCGCACAGGGGAGCGTTGAAGCTTTCTTT. The complete variable domain, with remaining parts taken from reference TRBV7-3 and TRBJ1-1, reads GAGVSQTPSNKVTEKGKYVELRCDPISGHTALYWYRQSLGQGPEFLIYFQGTGAADDSGLPNDRFFAVRPEGSVSTLKIQRTERGDSAVYLCASSAQGSVEAFFGQGTRLTVV.

The V and J genes are TRBV2 and TRBJ2-1; D tentatively reads TRBD1 or TRBD2 (6 bases each). Per germline, CDR1 SNHLY and CDR2 FYNNEI. This CDR3 contains 15 residues. V was clipped by 7 bases and J by 5 bases, with 18 bases between them. DNA of the CDR3: TGTGCCAGCAATACTCTCGGGGGCGCGAACAATGAGCAGTTCTTC. The encoded protein is CASNTLGGANNEQFF.

This chain connects TRBV7-9 to TRBJ1-1, with 9 bases lining up with TRBD1. From germline, CDR1 is SEHNR and CDR2 FQNEAQ (reference sequence). There are 15 residues in the CDR3. Losses at the gene ends were 5 bases for V and 10 bases for J; bases not matched to a gene: 14. This CDR3 reads CASSVYRDREVVAFF. CDR3 sequence (DNA): TGTGCCAGCAGCGTCTACAGGGACAGGGAGGTGGTAGCTTTCTTT.

The table lists this clone with a count of one. V and J are TRBV6-2 or TRBV6-3 and TRBJ2-7; 8 positions agree with TRBD2. CDR1 MNHEY and CDR2 SVGEGT come from the germline V gene. V lost 4 bases, J lost 0 bases, and 5 bases stayed unmatched. This CDR3 is built from 15 residues. In DNA, the CDR3 is TGTGCCAGCAGTTTGACCGCGGGGGGCTCCTACGAGCAGTACTTC. The encoded protein is CASSLTAGGSYEQYF.

The chain is built from TRBV24-1 and TRBJ2-4; D may be TRBD1 (5 bases). CDR3 length: 16 residues. V was shortened by 3 bases and J by 6 bases, with 17 bases between the two germline ends. Germline assignment: CDR1 KGHDR and CDR2 SFDVKD. CDR3 protein: CATSDPYLGQGNIQYF. The CDR3 DNA follows: TGTGCCACCAGTGATCCCTATCTAGGCCAGGGAAACATTCAGTACTTC.

The rearrangement uses TRBV6-5 and TRBJ2-2; D is perhaps TRBD1 or TRBD2 (5 bases each). The length of the CDR3 is 15 residues. CDR1 is MNHEY, CDR2 SVGAGI, per germline. V was trimmed by 7 bases and J by 0 bases, leaving 12 bases between them. The CDR3 protein is CASNKGTANTGELFF. The CDR3 DNA follows: TGTGCCAGCAATAAAGGGACGGCGAACACCGGGGAGCTGTTTTTT.

This rearrangement joins TRBV5-1 to TRBJ2-7, with D possibly being TRBD1 or TRBD2 (6 bases each). The CDR3 has 13 residues. V was pared by 2 bases and J by 6 bases, with 12 bases between. From germline, CDR1 is SGHRS and CDR2 YFSETQ. The CDR3 coding sequence is TGCGCCAGCAGCTTCCCGGGGGCGGGCGAGCAGTACTTC. This sequence encodes CASSFPGAGEQYF.

The chain is built from TRBV6-2 or TRBV6-3 and TRBJ2-1; D is unclear. Trimming stripped 0 bases from V and 5 bases from J, with 8 bases between. The CDR3 spans 14 residues. The germline gives CDR1 MNHEY, CDR2 SVGEGT. The CDR3 region has the DNA TGTGCCAGCAGTTACTCGAACCTCAACAATGAGCAGTTCTTC. Its protein product is CASSYSNLNNEQFF.

The V call is TRBV6-5, the J call TRBJ1-6; D not resolved. V was cut by 7 bases and J by 1 base, with 11 bases left in between. This CDR3 spans 15 amino acids. Per germline, CDR1 MNHEY and CDR2 SVGAGI. For the CDR3, the DNA is TGTGCCAGCACCCTGATGGATTCCTATAATTCACCCCTCCACTTT. This gives the protein CASTLMDSYNSPLHF.

The V call is TRBV6-5, the J call TRBJ1-3, with no clear D. The germline V and J ends were trimmed by 2 bases and 4 bases, with 9 bases remaining between them. The CDR3 has 14 residues. Per germline, CDR1 MNHEY and CDR2 SVGAGI. CDR3 nucleotides: TGTGCCAGCAGTTACCAACGACAAGGAAACACCATATATTTT. Its protein is CASSYQRQGNTIYF.

This clone was detected only once. One end of the junction does not line up with germline, which may come from a read error. J is TRBJ1-2 and V is TRBV7-9; the D is unclear. This CDR3 contains 13 residues. Germline CDR1 reads SEHNR; CDR2 reads FQNEAQ (reference sequence). The CDR3: CASSFGSPYDYTF. The DNA of the CDR3 is TGTGCCAGCAGCTTTGGCAGTCCCTATGACTACACCTTC. Together with reference TRBV7-9 and TRBJ1-2, the CDR3 gives the full variable domain: DTGVSQNPRHKITKRGQNVTFRCDPISEHNRLYWYRQTLGQGPEFLTYFQNEAQLEKSRLLSDRFSAERPKGSFSTLEIQRTEQGDSAMYLCASSFGSPYDYTFGSGTRLTVV.

The J gene is TRBJ2-5, the V gene TRBV18; TRBD1 matches 11 bases. The CDR3 is made up of 15 amino acids. The junction had 4 bases not matched to a gene; V was cut back by 4 bases and J by 3 bases. Germline CDR1 is KGHSH and CDR2 is LQKENI. CDR3 DNA sequence: TGTGCCAGCTCACGGGACAGGGGGGCTGAAGAGACCCAGTACTTC. This sequence encodes CASSRDRGAEETQYF. The complete variable domain, with remaining parts taken from reference TRBV18 and TRBJ2-5, reads NAGVMQNPRHLVRRRGQEARLRCSPMKGHSHVYWYRQLPEEGLKFMVYLQKENIIDESGMPKERFSAEFPKEGPSILRIQQVVRGDSAAYFCASSRDRGAEETQYFGPGTRLLVL.

This clone was counted once. V usage is TRBV28 and J usage is TRBJ2-7; TRBD2 aligns across 7 bases. This CDR3 contains 14 residues. After removal of 8 bases from V and 2 bases from J, the junction contained 9 bases not matched to a gene. Germline assignment: CDR1 MDHEN and CDR2 SYDVKM. The CDR3 reads CASPPAGEPYEQYF. As DNA, the CDR3 is TGTGCCAGCCCTCCCGCGGGGGAACCCTACGAGCAGTACTTC.

This clone showed up just once. Relative to the germline gene, one junction end is altered; a read error may explain this. V and J are TRBV7-7 and TRBJ2-7; possibly TRBD1 or TRBD2 for D (5 bases each). The CDR3 contains 15 residues. Germline V gene data show CDR1 as SSHAT and CDR2 as FNYEAQ (reference sequence). CDR3 loop: CASSLDLGPTYEQYF. The DNA of the CDR3 is TGTGCTAGCAGCTTAGATCTGGGACCTACCTACGAGCAGTACTTC.